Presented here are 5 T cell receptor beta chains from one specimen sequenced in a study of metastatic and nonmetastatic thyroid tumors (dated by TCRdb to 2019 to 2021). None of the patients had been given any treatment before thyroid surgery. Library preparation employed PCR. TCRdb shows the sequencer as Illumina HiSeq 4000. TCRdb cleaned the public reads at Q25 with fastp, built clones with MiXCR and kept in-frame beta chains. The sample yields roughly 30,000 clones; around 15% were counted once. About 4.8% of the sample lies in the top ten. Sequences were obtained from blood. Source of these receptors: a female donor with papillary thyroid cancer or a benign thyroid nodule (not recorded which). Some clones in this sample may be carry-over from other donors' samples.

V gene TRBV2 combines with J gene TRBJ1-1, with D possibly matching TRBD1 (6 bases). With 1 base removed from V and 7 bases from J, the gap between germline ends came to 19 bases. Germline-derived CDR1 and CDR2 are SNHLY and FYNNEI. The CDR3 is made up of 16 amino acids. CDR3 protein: CASSEGAGESDNEAFF. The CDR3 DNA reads TGTGCCAGCAGTGAAGGCGCAGGGGAATCTGACAATGAAGCTTTCTTT.

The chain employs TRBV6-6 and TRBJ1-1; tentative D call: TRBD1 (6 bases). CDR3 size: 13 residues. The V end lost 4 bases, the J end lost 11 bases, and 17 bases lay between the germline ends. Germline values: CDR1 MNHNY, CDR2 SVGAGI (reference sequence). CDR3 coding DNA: TGTGCCAGCAGTTCCTCAGGGGAAAGGGTGGCTTTCTTT. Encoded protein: CASSSSGERVAFF.

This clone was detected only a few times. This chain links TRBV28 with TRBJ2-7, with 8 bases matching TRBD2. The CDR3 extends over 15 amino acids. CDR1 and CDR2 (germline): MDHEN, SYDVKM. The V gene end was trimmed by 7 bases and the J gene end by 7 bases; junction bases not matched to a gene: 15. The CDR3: CASTRPGAGGDEQYF. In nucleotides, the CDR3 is TGTGCCAGCACCCGTCCGGGAGCCGGGGGGGATGAGCAGTACTTC.

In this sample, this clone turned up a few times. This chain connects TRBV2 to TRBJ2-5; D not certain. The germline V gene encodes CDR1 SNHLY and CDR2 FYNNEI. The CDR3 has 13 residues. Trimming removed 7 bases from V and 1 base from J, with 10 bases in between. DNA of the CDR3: TGTGCCAGCACTTACAGATCCCAAGAGACCCAGTACTTC. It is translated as CASTYRSQETQYF.

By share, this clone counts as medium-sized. Here the CDR3 DNA reads TGTGCCACCAGTCCGACGGTTCAGAGCTATGGCTACACCTTC. It specifies CATSPTVQSYGYTF. The chain couples TRBV15 to TRBJ1-2; D not certain. V lost 6 bases and J lost 4, with 15 bases in between. The CDR3 runs 14 residues. Germline-derived CDR1 and CDR2 are LNHNV and YYDKDF (reference sequence).